Following are 8 T cell receptor beta chains from one sample sequenced in a study of a mutant IDH1 vaccine in newly diagnosed glioma. Libraries were prepared by immunoSEQ multiplex PCR; TCRdb keeps only in-frame clonotypes and omits some of them. The sample lists roughly 68,000 clones, 79% occurring once. Time point indicated: baseline, week 1 (first vaccination visit). Treatment meaning: pre-vaccination baseline after standard-of-care therapy. Sample: PBMCs, taken from a glioma patient treated with radiotherapy, temozolomide or both. All receptors come from a man between 50 and 59 years old with glioma.

This sequence joins TRBV30 and TRBJ1-4, with a tentative D call TRBD1 (5 bases). This CDR3 region has 14 residues. V shed 0 bases and J shed 8 bases, with 13 bases lying between them. From germline, CDR1 is GTSNPN and CDR2 SVGIG (reference sequence). The CDR3 sequence is CAWSVGTLGEKLFF. The CDR3 bases are TGTGCCTGGAGTGTGGGGACTTTAGGGGAAAAACTGTTTTTT.

This chain joins TRBV19 and TRBJ1-4, with D possibly TRBD1 on 5 matching bases. CDR1 is LNHDA, CDR2 SQIVND, per germline (reference sequence). Trimming removed 4 bases from V and 8 bases from J, with 14 bases in between. CDR3 length equals 14 residues. The CDR3 DNA reads as TGTGCCAGTAGTACGGACACGCAAAGGGAAAAACTGTTTTTT. This encodes CASSTDTQREKLFF.

This chain connects TRBV5-1 to TRBJ2-7; D is undetermined. Germline V CDR1 and CDR2: SGHRS, YFSETQ. The CDR3 contains 15 residues. V was clipped by 0 bases and J by 3 bases, with 13 bases between them. In DNA form, the CDR3 reads TGCGCCAGCAGCTTGGCCGCAGGCACCCACTACGAGCAGTACTTC. It codes for CASSLAAGTHYEQYF.

This clone was counted a few times. The CDR3 protein is CASRPDEFQPQHF. CDR3 DNA: TGTGCCAGCAGGCCCGACGAGTTTCAGCCCCAGCATTTT. V gene TRBV27 combines with J gene TRBJ1-5, with D unresolved. The CDR3 is 13 residues long. Germline lookup yields CDR1 MNHEY and CDR2 SMNVEV (reference sequence). The ends were cut back, 6 bases at V and 6 bases at J, with 12 bases in the middle.

V is TRBV10-1 and J is TRBJ1-5; TRBD1 is a possible D gene (5 bases). V lost 3 bases, J lost 7 bases, and 13 bases lay in between. This CDR3 comprises 14 residues. The germline V gene encodes CDR1 WNHNN and CDR2 SYGVQD (reference sequence). CDR3 DNA: TGCGCCAGCAGTGAAGGTCAGGGACCCCAGCCCCAGCATTTT. Amino acids: CASSEGQGPQPQHF.

J is TRBJ1-5 and V is TRBV4-1, with D unclear. Trimming removed 4 bases from V and 2 bases from J, with 15 bases in between. The CDR3 sequence is 16 residues long. Germline V CDR1 and CDR2: MGHRA, YSYEKL. The CDR3 sequence is CASSLRYRYRNQPQHF. As DNA, the CDR3 is TGCGCCAGCAGCCTGCGGTATAGATATCGCAATCAGCCCCAGCATTTT.

This chain joins TRBV5-1 and TRBJ2-2, with a possible D match to TRBD1 (6 bases). This CDR3 region has 15 residues. The V end was cut by 4 bases, the J end by 2 bases, with 12 bases between. The V gene's germline CDR1 is SGHRS and CDR2 YFSETQ. Written as DNA, the CDR3 is TGCGCCAGCAGCACCCCGGGACACAACACCGGGGAGCTGTTTTTT. As protein: CASSTPGHNTGELFF. Full variable domain (remainder filled in from reference TRBV5-1 and TRBJ2-2): KAGVTQTPRYLIKTRGQQVTLSCSPISGHRSVSWYQQTPGQGLQFLFEYFSETQRNKGNFPGRFSGRQFSNSRSEMNVSTLELGDSALYLCASSTPGHNTGELFFGEGSRLTVL.

The chain employs TRBV18 and TRBJ1-1, with TRBD1 as a possible D gene (6 bases). The CDR3 covers 14 residues. Germline lookup yields CDR1 KGHSH and CDR2 LQKENI. The germline V and J ends were trimmed by 0 bases and 7 bases, with 12 bases remaining between them. The CDR3 here is CASSPPLTGIEAFF. The DNA for the CDR3 is TGTGCCAGCTCACCACCTTTGACAGGAATTGAAGCTTTCTTT. The whole variable domain, remainder taken from reference TRBV18 and TRBJ1-1, is NAGVMQNPRHLVRRRGQEARLRCSPMKGHSHVYWYRQLPEEGLKFMVYLQKENIIDESGMPKERFSAEFPKEGPSILRIQQVVRGDSAAYFCASSPPLTGIEAFFGQGTRLTVV.